This TCR beta chain was sequenced in a study of a mutant IDH1 vaccine in newly diagnosed glioma. About the study: Of treated patients, approximately 60% were men and about 38% women, averaging roughly 37 years. V12 came at week 35, V13 at week 47.

The ends lost 10 bases at V and 4 bases at J; junction bases unmatched: 8. Germline CDR1 reads SNHLY; CDR2 reads FYNNEI. The CDR3 length is 15 residues. The method was immunoSEQ multiplex PCR; TCRdb's version includes in-frame clones alone and lacks a portion of them. Of about 56,000 clones detected, roughly 80% appear once; the ten largest clones hold roughly 3%. The time point denotes: week 47, end of study. Each dose of the vaccine consisted of 300 ug of mutant IDH1 20-mer peptide, with topical imiquimod. Of note for this clone: Antigen: not known.

The sequencing here drew on PBMCs, taken from a glioma patient whose treatment included an IDH1 peptide vaccine. The sequence came from a woman in her 50s with glioma. The chain uses TRBV2 and TRBJ2-6; 9 bases are shared with TRBD1. The CDR3 sequence: CANYNRGQGANVLTF. CDR3 in DNA: TGTGCCAACTACAACAGGGGGCAGGGGGCCAACGTCCTGACTTTC.